This T cell receptor beta chain was recovered during a study of post-analysis software for immune sequencing data. The V gene lost 4 bases and the J gene lost 0 bases, with 17 bases spanning the gap. CDR1 SQVTM and CDR2 ANQGSEA come from the germline V gene. This CDR3 has 16 amino acids. Notes on this clonotype: The antigen remains undetermined.

TCR beta cDNA libraries included unique molecular identifiers. TCRdb ran MiXCR on the PCR reads and lists one entry per CDR3 protein. The sample comprises fewer than 900,000 distinct CDR3 sequences, 46% of which are singletons, and over 4.5% rests with the top ten. Study results and limitations: The five TRBV segments detected at higher frequency in patients than in controls included TRBV5-6, TRBV5-1 and TRBV20-1.

The sequence was obtained from a girl aged 5 to 17 with multiple sclerosis. The chain recombines TRBV29-1 with TRBJ2-3; D gene unclear. Sequencing was performed on blood. The CDR3 reads CSVGDLGFSSTDTQYF. The CDR3 DNA reads TGCAGCGTTGGAGACTTGGGGTTTTCTAGCACAGATACGCAGTATTTT.